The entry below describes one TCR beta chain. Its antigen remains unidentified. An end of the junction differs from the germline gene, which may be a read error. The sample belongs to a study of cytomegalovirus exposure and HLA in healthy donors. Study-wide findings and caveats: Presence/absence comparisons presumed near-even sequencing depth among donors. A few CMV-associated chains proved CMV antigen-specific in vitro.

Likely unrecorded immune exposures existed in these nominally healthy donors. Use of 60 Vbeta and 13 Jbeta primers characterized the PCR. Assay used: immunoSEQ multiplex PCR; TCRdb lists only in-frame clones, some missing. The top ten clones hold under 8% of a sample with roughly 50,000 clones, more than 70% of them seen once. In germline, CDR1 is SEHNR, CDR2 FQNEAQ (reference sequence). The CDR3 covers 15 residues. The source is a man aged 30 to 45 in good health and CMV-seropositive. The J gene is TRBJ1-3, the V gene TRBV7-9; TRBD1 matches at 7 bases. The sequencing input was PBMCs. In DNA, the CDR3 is TGTGCCAGCAGCTCTGGGAAGACAGGGTCCCGCCGTGGGGATTTT. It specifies CASSSGKTGSRRGDF.